This TCR beta chain was identified during a study of T-cell reconstitution after alpha-beta-depleted transplantation in children (dated by TCRdb to the mid-2010s). Some background on the complete study: The study quantitatively tracked T-cell immune reconstitution after TCRalphabeta/CD19-depleted allogeneic hematopoietic cell transplantation in children using TCR repertoire profiling. The investigation overall reported the following: In some patients, high TCRbeta diversity at day 60 was attributed to recipient T cells and intrathymic progenitors that had survived conditioning. The apparently early alphabetaT-cell count recovery about two months after transplant was reportedly dependent on only several hundred rapidly expanded clones derived from non-depleted graft cells. Over the following months the frequencies of hyperexpanded clones went down, and after one year T-cell counts and TCRbeta diversity were mostly credited to newly produced T cells.

The library came from PCR. Sequenced using an Illumina HiSeq 2500. TCR library preparation used molecular barcoding, with unique molecular identifiers applied to normalize quantification of the TCRbeta repertoire. TCRdb passed the public sequencing reads through fastp at Q25 and MiXCR, retaining productive beta sequences. Rows with a matching CDR3 protein are joined into one entry that keeps the most common DNA and genes. The sample table contains some 200,000 distinct CDR3 sequences; only one count was recorded for approximately 7% of them. Of the sample, 5.5% falls within the top ten clones. The treatment or condition label, read with the paper, signifies: allogeneic hematopoietic cell transplantation with graft depleted of TCRalphabeta T cells and CD19 B cells. The transplant recipients were children given TCRalphabeta/CD19-depleted allogeneic hematopoietic cell grafts. V and J are trimmed by 6 bases and 5 bases, and the gene matches miss 11 bases of the junction. Reading the germline V gene (reference sequence) gives CDR1 SEHNR and CDR2 FQNEAQ. From cysteine to phenylalanine, the CDR3 is 16 amino acids long. Of all the DNA, just the CDR3 is kept, 48 bases in frame from base 1.

In its sample, this clonotype was seen many times. What this receptor recognizes is not known. No much larger clone is present one base from it, and per-base qualities are unavailable. The source of this sequence is a boy under 10 years old with acute lymphoblastic leukemia, due to receive a stem cell transplant. The specimen was PBMCs, collected before TCRalphabeta/CD19-depleted stem cell transplant. The V gene is TRBV7-9 and the J gene is TRBJ2-3; 10 nucleotides in the junction match TRBD1. The DNA is as follows: TGTGCCAGCAGTTCCCCGGGACAGGGGCAGAAAGATACGCAGTATTTT. This encodes CASSSPGQGQKDTQYF.